One and the same sample provided the 20 T cell receptor beta chains below, sequenced in a study of CD8 T cells in ankylosing spondylitis. TCRdb redid the calling of the 5' RACE reads with MiXCR, one entry per CDR3 protein. The table lists roughly 64,000 distinct CDR3 sequences, around 6.4% of them singletons. Sequencing was done on a sample of synovial fluid, either unsorted or a sorted T cell fraction (not recorded which). Receptors originate from a male donor with ankylosing spondylitis.

A remark on this clonotype: One end of the junction fails to match germline, which may point to a read error. This chain links TRBV6-1 with TRBJ2-7, with 8 positions matching TRBD1. In germline, CDR1 is MNHNS, CDR2 SASEGT. This CDR3 is built from 14 residues. CDR3 in DNA: TGTGCCAGCAGATGGGCCAGGGGGCCCTACGAGCAGCACTTC. It specifies CASRWARGPYEQHF.

This clonotype has ten or more counts. The chain recombines TRBV29-1 with TRBJ2-1; possible D gene TRBD1, 6 bases. CDR3 size: 12 residues. From germline, CDR1 is SQVTM and CDR2 ANQGSEA. V dropped 6 bases and J dropped 8 bases, with 14 bases sitting between them. The CDR3 is CSVDGQSYEQFF. The CDR3 DNA reads as TGCAGCGTCGACGGACAGTCTTATGAGCAGTTCTTC.

This sequence joins TRBV20-1 and TRBJ2-7; a possible D gene is TRBD2 (5 bases). The germline V gene encodes CDR1 DFQATT and CDR2 SNEGSKA (reference sequence). Trimming took 0 bases from V and 4 from J, leaving 13 bases between them. The CDR3 runs 14 residues. The CDR3, as DNA: TGCAGTGCTAGAGAGGCGGGCCAACGGTACGAGCAGTACTTC. Translating gives CSAREAGQRYEQYF.

This clonotype occurred a few times. The CDR3 region has the DNA TGTGCCAGCAGCAAGGCGGGGATCCCAAGAGAGCAGTACTTC. Its protein product is CASSKAGIPREQYF. The genes are TRBV21-1 and TRBJ2-7. TRBV21-1 corresponds to a pseudogene. CDR3 length: 14 residues.

This clonotype was observed at least ten times. This chain connects TRBV27 to TRBJ1-1; 7 bases are shared with TRBD1. Germline V gives CDR1 MNHEY, CDR2 SMNVEV (reference sequence). Trimming cost V 7 bases and J 2 bases; bases outside gene matches: 7. The CDR3 runs 14 residues. CDR3 loop: CASTQNRGNTEAFF. Here the CDR3 DNA reads TGTGCCAGCACTCAAAACAGGGGTAACACTGAAGCTTTCTTT.

There are a few counts of this clonotype. The J gene is TRBJ2-7, the V gene TRBV19; the D call may be TRBD1 or TRBD2 (5 bases each). V lost 5 bases to trimming and J lost 2 bases, with 19 bases between them. Germline-derived CDR1 and CDR2 are LNHDA and SQIVND (reference sequence). CDR3 size: 16 residues. The CDR3 region is CASSLGRDDYPYEQYF. CDR3 bases: TGTGCCAGTAGTCTCGGCCGGGACGATTATCCCTACGAGCAGTACTTC.

This clonotype was picked up many times. The chain couples TRBV27 to TRBJ1-1, with a possible D match to TRBD1 (6 bases). The length of the CDR3 is 13 residues. Trimming cost V 5 bases and J 6 bases, with 13 bases left between them. In germline, CDR1 is MNHEY, CDR2 SMNVEV (reference sequence). The CDR3: CASSPLTGPEAFF. CDR3 in DNA: TGTGCCAGCAGTCCTCTTACAGGGCCTGAAGCTTTCTTT.

The chain combines TRBV18 with TRBJ2-3; 9 nucleotides match TRBD2. The V segment lost 6 bases and the J segment 2 bases; nucleotides outside the gene matches: 3. Germline CDR1 is KGHSH and CDR2 is LQKENI. The CDR3 extends over 14 amino acids. The CDR3 region is CASSTSGSTDTQYF. CDR3 DNA: TGTGCCAGCTCGACTAGCGGCTCCACAGATACGCAGTATTTT.

V gene TRBV20-1 combines with J gene TRBJ2-7, with D perhaps being TRBD1 or TRBD2 (5 bases each). The germline V gene encodes CDR1 DFQATT and CDR2 SNEGSKA (reference sequence). The CDR3 consists of 15 residues. V gave up 0 bases and J gave up 2 bases, with 14 bases separating them. CDR3 region: CSARDPGTATYEQYF. The CDR3 region has the DNA TGCAGTGCTAGAGATCCCGGGACGGCGACCTACGAGCAGTACTTC.

V gene TRBV7-3 combines with J gene TRBJ1-4; D is ambiguous. Trimming took 3 bases from V and 7 from J, leaving 9 bases between them. The CDR3 contains 13 residues. Germline V gene data show CDR1 as SGHTA and CDR2 as FQGTGA. The CDR3 region is CASSLGLGEKLFF. The CDR3 DNA is TGTGCCAGCAGCTTGGGTTTGGGTGAAAAACTGTTTTTT.

This clonotype was seen ten or more times. The rearrangement joins TRBV6-6 to TRBJ1-1, with 7 bases aligning to TRBD1. The CDR3 sequence is 13 residues long. From germline, CDR1 is MNHNY and CDR2 SVGAGI (reference sequence). J was trimmed by 1 base and V by 6 bases; bases with no gene match: 2. CDR3 protein: CASRRDRNTEAFF. In DNA, the CDR3 is TGTGCCAGCAGACGGGACAGGAACACTGAAGCTTTCTTT.

The sample holds many counts of this clonotype. The genes are TRBV7-2 and TRBJ2-5, with D maybe TRBD2 (5 bases). CDR1 SGHTA and CDR2 FQGNSA come from the germline V gene. The CDR3 is made up of 15 amino acids. V gave up 4 bases and J gave up 7 bases, with 19 bases separating them. Written as DNA, the CDR3 is TGTGCCAGCAGCTCGGGATCTCCTCAAGGCCGGACCCAGTACTTC. As protein: CASSSGSPQGRTQYF.

This clonotype was seen a few times. This chain connects TRBV6-1 to TRBJ2-2, with 10 bases fitting TRBD1. Germline CDR1 and CDR2: MNHNS and SASEGT. This CDR3 region has 15 residues. V gave up 6 bases and J gave up 7 bases; unmatched junction bases: 8. The CDR3, as DNA: TGTGCCAGCAGAGCCGGGACAGGGGTGATCGGGGAGCTGTTTTTT. Translating gives CASRAGTGVIGELFF.

The sample holds many counts of this clonotype. The chain recombines TRBV29-1 with TRBJ1-5; D is possibly TRBD1 (5 bases). Germline V CDR1 and CDR2: SQVTM, ANQGSEA. The CDR3 contains 12 residues. Trimming took 4 bases from V and 7 from J, leaving 11 bases between them. This CDR3 reads CSVGGQDQPQHF. CDR3 nucleotide sequence: TGCAGCGTTGGGGGCCAGGACCAGCCCCAGCATTTT.

This clonotype showed up many times. J is TRBJ2-5 and V is TRBV7-6; D gene unclear. Germline V gene data show CDR1 as SGHVS and CDR2 as FNYEAQ. CDR3 length equals 13 residues. Trimming removed 3 bases from V and 5 bases from J, with 10 bases in between. CDR3 residues: CASSFVEEETQYF. The CDR3 region has the DNA TGTGCCAGCAGCTTTGTCGAGGAGGAGACCCAGTACTTC.

Points on this clonotype: Since the CDR3 does not end with the conserved phenylalanine or tryptophan, this likely comes from a read error. This chain links TRBV2 with TRBJ1-5; D unresolved. The V end lost 4 bases, the J end lost 5 bases, and 12 bases lay between the germline ends. Looked up from germline, CDR1 is SNHLY and CDR2 is FYNNEI. This CDR3 contains 14 residues. The CDR3 nucleotides are TGTGCCAGCAGTGGTGCGTTCACGGATCAGCCCCAGCATCTT. Its protein is CASSGAFTDQPQHL.

The V call is TRBV19, the J call TRBJ2-1; D ambiguous. Trimming removed 1 base from V and 2 bases from J, with 9 bases in between. This CDR3 comprises 15 residues. Looked up from germline, CDR1 is LNHDA and CDR2 is SQIVND (reference sequence). Here the CDR3 DNA reads TGTGCCAGTAGTATAGGGGCGGAGACCTACAATGAGCAGTTCTTC. It is translated as CASSIGAETYNEQFF.

Concerning this clonotype: A single base separates this from a much larger clone, so it may be a read error. CDR3 DNA: TGTGCCAGCAGCCCGGGACAGGGGGACTACAAGCAGTACTTC. Protein product: CASSPGQGDYKQYF. This chain links TRBV5-4 with TRBJ2-7, with 11 bases aligning to TRBD1. Germline assignment: CDR1 SGHNT and CDR2 YYREEE (reference sequence). This CDR3 has 14 residues.

This clonotype was picked up a small number of times. This chain uses TRBV3-1 with TRBJ2-2; D is perhaps TRBD2 (6 bases). V lost 3 bases and J 4 bases, leaving 15 bases between the germline ends. This CDR3 spans 16 amino acids. The germline V gene has CDR1 LGHDT and CDR2 YNNKEL (reference sequence). CDR3 sequence: CASSQFPSGVTGELFF. CDR3 nucleotides: TGTGCCAGCAGCCAGTTTCCCTCGGGGGTCACCGGGGAGCTGTTTTTT.

This chain connects TRBV7-3 to TRBJ1-2; D is perhaps TRBD1 (5 bases). With 5 bases removed from V and 5 bases from J, the gap between germline ends came to 15 bases. Looked up from germline, CDR1 is SGHTA and CDR2 is FQGTGA. The CDR3 length is 14 residues. For the CDR3, the DNA is TGTGCCAGCAGCCCGGGACCGCGACGTTATGGCTACACCTTC. This sequence encodes CASSPGPRRYGYTF.